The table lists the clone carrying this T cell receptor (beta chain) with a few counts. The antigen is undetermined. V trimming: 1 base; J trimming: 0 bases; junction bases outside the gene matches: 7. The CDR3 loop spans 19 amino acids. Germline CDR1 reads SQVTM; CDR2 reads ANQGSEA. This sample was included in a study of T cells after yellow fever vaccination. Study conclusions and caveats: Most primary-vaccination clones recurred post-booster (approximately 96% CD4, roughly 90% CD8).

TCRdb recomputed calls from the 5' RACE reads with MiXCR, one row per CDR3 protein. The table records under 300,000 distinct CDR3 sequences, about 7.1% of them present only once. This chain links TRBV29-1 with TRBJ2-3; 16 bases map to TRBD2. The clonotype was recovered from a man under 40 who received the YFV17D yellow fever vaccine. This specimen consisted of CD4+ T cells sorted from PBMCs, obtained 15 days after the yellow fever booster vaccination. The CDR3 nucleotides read TGCAGCGTTGAAGGGGTAGGGACTAGCGGGAGGGCCAGCACAGATACGCAGTATTTT. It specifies CSVEGVGTSGRASTDTQYF.